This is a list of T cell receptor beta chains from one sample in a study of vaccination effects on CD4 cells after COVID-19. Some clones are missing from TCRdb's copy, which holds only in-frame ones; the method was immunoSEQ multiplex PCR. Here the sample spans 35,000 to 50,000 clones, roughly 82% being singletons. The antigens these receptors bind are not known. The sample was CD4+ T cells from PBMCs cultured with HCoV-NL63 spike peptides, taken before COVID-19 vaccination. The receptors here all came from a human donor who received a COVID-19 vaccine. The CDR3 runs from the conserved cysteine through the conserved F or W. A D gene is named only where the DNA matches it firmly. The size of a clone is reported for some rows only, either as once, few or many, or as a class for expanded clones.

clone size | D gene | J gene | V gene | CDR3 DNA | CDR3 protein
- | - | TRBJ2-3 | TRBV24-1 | TGTGCCACCAGTGATAGGGGCAAGAGGGGGGGAATCGGCACAGATACGCAGTATTTT | CATSDRGKRGGIGTDTQYF
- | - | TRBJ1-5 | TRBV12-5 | TGTGCTAGTGCCCCCAGGGGAACGGTTCAGCCCCAGCATTTT | CASAPRGTVQPQHF
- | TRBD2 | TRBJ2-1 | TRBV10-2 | TGCGCCAGCAGTGAGGGTTTAGCGGGGCCCTCGCCGGATGAGCAGTTCTTC | CASSEGLAGPSPDEQFF
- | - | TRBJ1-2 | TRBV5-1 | TGCGCCAGCAGCGTCGACCGAGTCTATGGCTACACCTTC | CASSVDRVYGYTF
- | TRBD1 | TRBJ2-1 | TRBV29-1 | TGCAGCGTTGTTATCTGGACAGGGAACAATGAGCAGTTCTTC | CSVVIWTGNNEQFF
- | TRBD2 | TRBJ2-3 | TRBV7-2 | TGTGCCAGCAGCTTACAAGCGGGGGGCACAGATACGCAGTATTTT | CASSLQAGGTDTQYF
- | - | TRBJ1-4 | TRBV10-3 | TGTGCCATCAGTGAGTCCCGGATTTCGGGGGCACAAAGGGAAAAACTGTTTTTT | CAISESRISGAQREKLFF
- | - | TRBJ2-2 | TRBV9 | TGTGCCAGCAGCGTAGTTGTGAACACCGGGGAGCTGTTTTTT | CASSVVVNTGELFF
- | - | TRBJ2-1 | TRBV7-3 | TGTGCCAGCAGCTCCCGGCGGGGCAGCGATGAGCAGTTCTTC | CASSSRRGSDEQFF
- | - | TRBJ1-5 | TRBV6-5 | TGTGCCAGCAGCCGACAGGAAGCAAGCAATCAGCCCCAGCATTTT | CASSRQEASNQPQHF
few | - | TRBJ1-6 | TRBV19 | TGTGCCAGTAGTATCTTAATAGGACGAGGGGAGAGCTCACCCCTCCACTTT | CASSILIGRGESSPLHF
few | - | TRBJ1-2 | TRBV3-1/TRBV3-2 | TGTGCCAGCAGCCAAGGAGGTGGAAGGAATAACTATGGCTACACCTTC | CASSQGGGRNNYGYTF
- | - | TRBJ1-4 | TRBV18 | TGTGCCAGCTCACCAATGGGAGGTGAAAAACTGTTTTTT | CASSPMGGEKLFF
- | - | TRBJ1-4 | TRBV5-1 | TGCGCCAGCAGCTTCCTAACAGGGAGTGAAAAACTGTTTTTT | CASSFLTGSEKLFF
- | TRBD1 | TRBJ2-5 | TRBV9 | TGTGCCAGCAGCCCGCGGACAGGGGCCGGACAAGAGACCCAGTACTTC | CASSPRTGAGQETQYF
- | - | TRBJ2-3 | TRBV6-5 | TGTGCCAGCAGTTATACCACAGGGAGCACAGATACGCAGTATTTT | CASSYTTGSTDTQYF
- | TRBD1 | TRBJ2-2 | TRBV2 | TGTGCCAGCAAAGGACAGGGTCGCACCGGGGAGCTGTTTTTT | CASKGQGRTGELFF
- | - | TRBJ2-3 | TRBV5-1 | TGCGCCAGCAGCTTGGACGGGACAGATACGCAGTATTTT | CASSLDGTDTQYF
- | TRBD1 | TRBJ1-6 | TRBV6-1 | TGTGCCAGCAGTGAAAGACAGGGCACTTTTAATTCACCCCTCCACTTT | CASSERQGTFNSPLHF
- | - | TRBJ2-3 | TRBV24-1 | TGTGCCACCAGTCCGGAGGGGGGGGGTGGAGGGCAGTATTTT | CATSPEGGGGGQYF
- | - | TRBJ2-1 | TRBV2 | TGTGCCAGCAGTCAAAAGGGACCCGCGAGTGGCGTCGAGCAGTTCTTC | CASSQKGPASGVEQFF
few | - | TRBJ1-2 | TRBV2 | TGTGCCAGCAGTGAACCCAGGGCTAACTATGGCTACACCTTC | CASSEPRANYGYTF
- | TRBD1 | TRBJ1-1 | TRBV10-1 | TGCGCCAGCAGTGAGCCGGGACAGGGCCCACAACGAGCTTTCTTT | CASSEPGQGPQRAFF
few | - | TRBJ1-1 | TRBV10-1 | TGCGCCAGCAGGTGGCGCACTGAAGCTTTCTTT | CASRWRTEAFF
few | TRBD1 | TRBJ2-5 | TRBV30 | TGTGCCTGGAGCGGACAGGTACAAGAGACCCAGTACTTC | CAWSGQVQETQYF
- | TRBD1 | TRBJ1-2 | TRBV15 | TGTGCCACCAGCAGAGAACCCGGGACAGGGATATCCTATGGCTACACCTTC | CATSREPGTGISYGYTF
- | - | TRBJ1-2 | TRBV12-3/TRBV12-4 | TGTGCCAGCAGTTTAAGTAGGGGCTACACCTTC | CASSLSRGYTF
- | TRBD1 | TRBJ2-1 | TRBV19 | TGTGCCAGTAACAAACAGGGGGCCCTACATAATGAGCAGTTCTTC | CASNKQGALHNEQFF
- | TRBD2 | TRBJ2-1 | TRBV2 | TGTGCCAGCTCCCTAGCGGGGATCAACTACAATGAGCAGTTCTTC | CASSLAGINYNEQFF
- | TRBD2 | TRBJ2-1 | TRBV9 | TGTGCCAGCAGCCCCAGGGAGGGGCACTTCAATGAGCAGTTCTTC | CASSPREGHFNEQFF
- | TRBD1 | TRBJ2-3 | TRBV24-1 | TGTGCCACCAGTGATCTCAGCACGACAGGGGTTTGGAGCACAGATACGCAGTATTTT | CATSDLSTTGVWSTDTQYF
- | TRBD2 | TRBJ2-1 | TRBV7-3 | TGTGCCAGCAGCTTAATCGGCGGGGGGGTAGGTGAGCAGTTCTTC | CASSLIGGGVGEQFF
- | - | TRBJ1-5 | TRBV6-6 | TGTGCCAGCAATCCCCCGGGGAGTAGCAATCAGCCCCAGCATTTT | CASNPPGSSNQPQHF
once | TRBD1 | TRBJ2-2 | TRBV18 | TGTGCCAGCTCACCGCCAGGGGGATACGGGGAGCTGTTTTTT | CASSPPGGYGELFF
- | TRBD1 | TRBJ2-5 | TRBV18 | TGTGCCAGCTCACTTGGACAGGGGGAGACCCAGTACTTC | CASSLGQGETQYF
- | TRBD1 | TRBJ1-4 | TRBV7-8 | TGTGCCAGCAGAAAAACCGGGACAGGGGCACGAACTAATGAAAAACTGTTTTTT | CASRKTGTGARTNEKLFF
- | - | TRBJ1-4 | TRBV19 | TGTGCCAGTACAGACTACCTCCTTAATGAAAAACTGTTTTTT | CASTDYLLNEKLFF